This T cell receptor (beta chain) derives from a study of blood T cell repertoires in COVID-19. In the study overall: In each case, the material was cDNA or gDNA derived from T cells, B-cell-depleted T cells, or PBMCs.

Assay used: immunoSEQ multiplex PCR; TCRdb lists only in-frame clones, some missing. The sample includes some 390,000 clones, 70% to 90% of them seen just once. Followed longitudinally, the Seattle patients had been enrolled during active infection. This sequence was found in a woman aged 40 to 55 with COVID-19, enrolled during active disease. The sequenced material came from peripheral blood.

The CDR3 region has the DNA TGTGCCTGGAGTGTACCCGGACAGGGGGAATACAATGAGCAGTTCTTC. Translation: CAWSVPGQGEYNEQFF. V is TRBV30 and J is TRBJ2-1; 10 bases map to TRBD1. Germline CDR1 is GTSNPN and CDR2 is SVGIG (reference sequence). V shed 0 bases and J 4 bases; nucleotides not matched to a gene: 6. CDR3 length: 16 amino acids.